This T cell receptor beta chain was sequenced during a study of graft-versus-host responses after intestinal transplantation. The V gene lost 1 base and the J gene lost 4 bases, with 8 bases spanning the gap. The CDR3 length is 14 residues. The germline CDR1 and CDR2 sequences are SGHAT and FQNNGV. This table comes from immunoSEQ multiplex PCR, and its TCRdb copy is limited to in-frame clones, with some not included. The sample has tens of thousands of clones, 85% to 95% seen once. V gene TRBV11-2 combines with J gene TRBJ1-5; TRBD1 is a possible D gene (5 bases). The input for sequencing was PBMCs, taken around 27 months after a first intestinal transplant, on the day of a second. The sequence came from a human patient who received an intestinal transplant, so some T cells may come from the graft donor. In DNA form, the CDR3 reads TGTGCCAGCAGCTTAGGGGGGGAAAATCAGCCCCAGCATTTT. This translates into CASSLGGENQPQHF. The whole variable domain, filled in from reference TRBV11-2 and TRBJ1-5, reads EAGVAQSPRYKIIEKRQSVAFWCNPISGHATLYWYQQILGQGPKLLIQFQNNGVVDDSQLPKDRFSAERLKGVDSTLKIQPAKLEDSAVYLCASSLGGENQPQHFGDGTRLSIL.